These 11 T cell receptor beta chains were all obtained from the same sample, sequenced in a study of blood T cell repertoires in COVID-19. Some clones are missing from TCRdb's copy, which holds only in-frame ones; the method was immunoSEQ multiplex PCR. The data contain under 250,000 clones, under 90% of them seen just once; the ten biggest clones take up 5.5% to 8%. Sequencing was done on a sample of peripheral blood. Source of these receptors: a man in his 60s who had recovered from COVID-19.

Here the CDR3 DNA reads TGCGCCAGCAGCTTGACGGGGGAAAGCTACACCTTC. The encoded protein is CASSLTGESYTF. The genes are TRBV5-1 and TRBJ1-2; D is possibly TRBD1 (5 bases). CDR1 is SGHRS, CDR2 YFSETQ, per germline. Trimming shortened V by 1 base and J by 9 bases, and 10 bases separated the two germline ends. The length of the CDR3 is 12 residues.

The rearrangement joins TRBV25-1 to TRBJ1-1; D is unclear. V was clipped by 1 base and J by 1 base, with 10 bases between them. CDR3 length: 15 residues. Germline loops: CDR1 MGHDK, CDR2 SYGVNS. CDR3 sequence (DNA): TGTGCCAGCAGTGAATTGGGCACCCAGAACACTGAAGCTTTCTTT. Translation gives CASSELGTQNTEAFF.

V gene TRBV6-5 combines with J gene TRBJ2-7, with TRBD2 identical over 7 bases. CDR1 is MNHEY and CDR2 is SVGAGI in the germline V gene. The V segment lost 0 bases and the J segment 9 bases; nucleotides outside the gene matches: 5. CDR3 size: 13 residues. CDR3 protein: CASSYSGGNAQYF. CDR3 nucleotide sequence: TGTGCCAGCAGTTACTCGGGAGGGAATGCGCAGTACTTC.

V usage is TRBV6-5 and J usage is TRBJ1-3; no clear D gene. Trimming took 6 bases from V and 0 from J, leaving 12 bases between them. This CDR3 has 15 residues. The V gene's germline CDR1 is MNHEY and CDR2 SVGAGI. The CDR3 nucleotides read TGTGCCAGCAGGTACGCGCTAGGCTCTGGAAACACCATATATTTT. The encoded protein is CASRYALGSGNTIYF.

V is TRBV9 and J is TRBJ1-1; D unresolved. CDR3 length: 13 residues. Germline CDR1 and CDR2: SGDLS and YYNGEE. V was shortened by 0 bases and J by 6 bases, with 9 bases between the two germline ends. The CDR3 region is CASSVDGRAEAFF. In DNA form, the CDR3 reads TGTGCCAGCAGCGTAGACGGCCGGGCTGAAGCTTTCTTT.

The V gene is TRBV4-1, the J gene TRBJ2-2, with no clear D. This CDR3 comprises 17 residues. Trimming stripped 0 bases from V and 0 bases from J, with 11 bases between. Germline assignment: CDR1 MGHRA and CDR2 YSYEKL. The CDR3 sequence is CASSQDLRFANTGELFF. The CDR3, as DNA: TGCGCCAGCAGCCAAGATCTGCGTTTCGCGAACACCGGGGAGCTGTTTTTT.

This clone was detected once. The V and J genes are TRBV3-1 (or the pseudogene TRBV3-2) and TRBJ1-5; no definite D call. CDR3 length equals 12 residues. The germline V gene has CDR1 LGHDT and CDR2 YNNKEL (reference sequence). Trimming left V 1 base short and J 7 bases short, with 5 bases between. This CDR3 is CASSQGGQPQHF. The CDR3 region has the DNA TGTGCCAGCAGCCAAGGAGGGCAGCCCCAGCATTTT.

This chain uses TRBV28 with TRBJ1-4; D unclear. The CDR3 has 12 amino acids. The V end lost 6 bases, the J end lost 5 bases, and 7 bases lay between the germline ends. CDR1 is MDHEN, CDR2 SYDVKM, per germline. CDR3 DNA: TGTGCCAGCAGGACTGGAAATGAAAAACTGTTTTTT. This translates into CASRTGNEKLFF.

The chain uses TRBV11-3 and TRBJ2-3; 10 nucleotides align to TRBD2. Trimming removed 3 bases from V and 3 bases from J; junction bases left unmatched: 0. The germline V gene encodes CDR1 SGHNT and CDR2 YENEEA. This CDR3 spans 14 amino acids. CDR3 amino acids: CASSFSGGTDTQYF. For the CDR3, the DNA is TGTGCCAGCAGCTTTAGCGGGGGGACAGATACGCAGTATTTT.

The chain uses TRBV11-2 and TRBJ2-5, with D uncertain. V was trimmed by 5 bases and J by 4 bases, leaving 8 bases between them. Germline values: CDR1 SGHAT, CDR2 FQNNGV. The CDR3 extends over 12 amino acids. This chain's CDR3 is CASSPVSETQYF. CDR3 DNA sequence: TGTGCCAGCAGCCCTGTCTCAGAGACCCAGTACTTC.

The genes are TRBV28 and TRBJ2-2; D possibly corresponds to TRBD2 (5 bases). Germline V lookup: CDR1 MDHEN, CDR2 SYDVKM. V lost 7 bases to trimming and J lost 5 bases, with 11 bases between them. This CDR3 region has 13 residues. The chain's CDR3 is CASIPRDTGELFF. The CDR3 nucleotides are TGTGCCAGCATACCGAGGGATACCGGGGAGCTGTTTTTT.